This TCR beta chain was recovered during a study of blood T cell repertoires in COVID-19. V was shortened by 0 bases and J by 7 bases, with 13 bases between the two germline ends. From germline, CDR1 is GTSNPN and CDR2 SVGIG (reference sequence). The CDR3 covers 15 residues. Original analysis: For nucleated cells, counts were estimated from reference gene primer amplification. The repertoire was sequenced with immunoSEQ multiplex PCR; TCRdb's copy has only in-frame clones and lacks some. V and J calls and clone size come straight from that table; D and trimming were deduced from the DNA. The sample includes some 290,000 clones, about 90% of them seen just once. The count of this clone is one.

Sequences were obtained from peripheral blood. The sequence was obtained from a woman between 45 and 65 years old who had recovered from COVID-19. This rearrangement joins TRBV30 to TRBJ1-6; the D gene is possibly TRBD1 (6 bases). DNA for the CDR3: TGTGCCTGGAGTGTACGTGGGGGCTGGAATTCACCCCTCCACTTT. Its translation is CAWSVRGGWNSPLHF.